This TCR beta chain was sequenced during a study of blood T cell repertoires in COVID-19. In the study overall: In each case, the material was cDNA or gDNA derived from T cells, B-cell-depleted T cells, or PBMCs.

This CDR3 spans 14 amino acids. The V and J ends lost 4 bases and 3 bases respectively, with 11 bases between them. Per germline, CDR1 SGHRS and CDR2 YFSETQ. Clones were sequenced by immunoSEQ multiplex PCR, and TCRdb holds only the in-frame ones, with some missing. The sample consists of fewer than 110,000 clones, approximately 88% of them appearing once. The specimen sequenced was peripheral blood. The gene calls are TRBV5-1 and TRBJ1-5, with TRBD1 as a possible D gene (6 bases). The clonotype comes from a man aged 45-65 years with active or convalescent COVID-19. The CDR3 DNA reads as TGCGCCAGCAGCCAAGGGACAAACAATCAGCCCCAGCATTTT. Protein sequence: CASSQGTNNQPQHF.